These T cell receptor beta chains were read from a single sample in a study of response to subunit inactivated influenza vaccine. TCRdb processed the RT-PCR reads anew with MiXCR; each CDR3 protein has one entry. Of under 550,000 distinct CDR3 sequences in the sample, about 8% are singletons; the top ten hold 10% to 15%. Sequencing was performed on PBMCs from blood, taken less than 30 months after vaccination. These TCRs come from a man between 50 and 70 years old who received an inactivated influenza vaccine. The CDR3 runs from the conserved cysteine through the conserved F or W. Size is stated for part of the rows, as once, few or many counts, or as a class when the clone is expanded.

J gene | clone size | V gene | CDR3 protein
TRBJ1-4 | NA | TRBV7-9 | CASSYGTGGPNEKLFF
TRBJ2-1 | few | TRBV28 | CASSFIGSGRANEQFF
TRBJ1-1 | many | TRBV28 | CASSFSGVGEAFF
TRBJ2-3 | NA | TRBV20-1 | CSAKGTSGGTRDTQYF
TRBJ2-1 | few | TRBV28 | CASSFLYSGRRVYNEQFF
TRBJ2-1 | many | TRBV19 | CASSARGYNEQFF
TRBJ1-2 | many | TRBV10-3 | CAVGQPTDLNYGYTF
TRBJ2-1 | many | TRBV29-1 | CSALDLPEQFF
TRBJ2-5 | NA | TRBV20-1 | CSAPLAGGQKETQYF
TRBJ2-1 | NA | TRBV11-2 | CASSLDPVQRQGAYNEQFF
TRBJ1-6 | few | TRBV10-3 | CAISRDRGVNSPLHF
TRBJ1-1 | few | TRBV29-1 | CSVAGQQNTEAFF
TRBJ2-2 | NA | TRBV19 | CASKSRGHAGELFF
TRBJ2-5 | NA | TRBV10-3 | CAISVGGGHQETQYF
TRBJ1-5 | many | TRBV10-3 | CAITDQRNQPQHF
TRBJ2-7 | NA | TRBV4-3 | CASSQGQGYYEQYF
TRBJ1-1 | NA | TRBV5-1 | CASSPTGVRHTEAFF
TRBJ2-2 | few | TRBV7-2 | CASSLELAPGTGELFF